The sequence of this TCR beta chain was determined in a study of blood T cell repertoires in COVID-19. Study details: There were acute and convalescent COVID-19 samples, and they came from the United States, Italy and Spain.

Produced via immunoSEQ multiplex PCR; TCRdb's table is partial and in-frame only. This table has 150,000 to 200,000 clones, approximately 80% appearing once. Among Cohort 3 donors, those recovered had two negative PCRs, clearance, or symptom resolution. Sequenced: PBMCs or T cells enriched from blood (not recorded which). This receptor was obtained from a man between 50 and 59 years old who had recovered from COVID-19.

The CDR3 sequence: CASRMRGLEPYEQYF. DNA for the CDR3: TGTGCCAGTAGAATGAGAGGGCTCGAACCCTACGAGCAGTACTTC. The rearrangement joins TRBV19 to TRBJ2-7; tentatively, D is TRBD2 (5 bases). V was trimmed by 6 bases and J by 2 bases, leaving 17 bases between them. CDR1 and CDR2 from the germline V gene are LNHDA and SQIVND (reference sequence). The CDR3 runs 15 residues.